The clone carrying this TCR beta chain was counted only a few times. The antigen is undetermined. The treatment is: oral pan-JAK inhibitor, 5-10 mg twice daily. Alopecia areata patients provided lesional scalp punch biopsies and peripheral blood, both collected for the study. This record comes from a study of CD8+ T cells in alopecia areata. Background on the study: By percentage of affected scalp area, the severity of treated patients was scored. General study points: Because of a solitary nonresponder, the connection of baseline CD8+ expansion to response stays uncertain. Across lesional scalp, and particularly alopecia totalis/universalis, clonality surpassed that of normal scalp.

The CDR3 extends over 13 amino acids. Trimming shortened V by 1 base and J by 1 base, and 6 bases separated the two germline ends. Germline CDR1 is SGHRS and CDR2 is YFSETQ. Sequencing relied on a cDNA template that was reverse transcribed from extracted RNA. TCRdb's copy holds only in-frame clones and misses some; the assay was immunoSEQ multiplex PCR. This sample carries roughly 200,000 clones, around two fifths of them seen once, and the ten largest clones take 0.48%. This chain joins TRBV5-1 and TRBJ2-7, with D hard to call. The specimen was CD4+ T cells sorted from blood, collected around week 30, from a patient treated with tofacitinib. This receptor was identified in a human donor with alopecia areata. In DNA, the CDR3 is TGCGCCAGCAGCTTGCAACAGTCCTACGAGCAGTACTTC. Translated, it gives CASSLQQSYEQYF.